Sequencing of this T cell receptor (beta chain) was carried out in a study of cytotoxic CD8 clonotypes in ibrutinib-treated CLL. Turning to this clone: Its cognate antigen is unknown.

Generated by immunoSEQ multiplex PCR, the TCRdb table keeps only in-frame clones and is missing some. The data contain roughly 70,000 clones, around 81% of them singletons. General study results and limits: Clonality, elevated at ibrutinib response, dropped back toward baseline at progression.

Trimming pared 4 bases from V and 4 bases from J, leaving 11 bases between. There are 13 residues in the CDR3. Germline V gene lookup returns CDR1 SGHDT and CDR2 YYEEEE. This rearrangement joins TRBV5-6 to TRBJ2-5; no firm D call. This receptor was obtained from a human donor with chronic lymphocytic leukemia. Sequenced here: PBMCs, sampled at disease progression, from a patient treated with ibrutinib. The CDR3 reads CASSPPARETQYF. CDR3 nucleotides: TGTGCCAGCAGCCCTCCGGCCCGAGAGACCCAGTACTTC.